A selection of T cell receptor beta chains follows, all from one sample in a study of CD8 T cells in Susac syndrome. MiXCR was run by TCRdb on the immunoSEQ multiplex PCR reads, yielding one entry per CDR3 protein. The sample has around 140,000 distinct CDR3 sequences; roughly 80% are singletons. Sequencing was done on a sample of CD8+ T cells from PBMCs. The receptors were gathered from a human donor with multiple sclerosis. Each CDR3 is given without its conserved first and last residue.

V gene	J gene	CDR3 protein
TRBV5-5	TRBJ2-5	ASSLGFGKETQY
TRBV11-2	TRBJ2-2	ASSPGTSGSEAGELF
TRBV3-1	TRBJ2-1	ASSQGAGYWNEQF
TRBV5-6	TRBJ1-2	ASSLGVGSNGYT
TRBV6-2/TRBV6-3	TRBJ1-2	ASSYLGPGNGYT
TRBV19	TRBJ2-1	AISPSGSSGGEQF
TRBV24-1	TRBJ2-2	ATSDIRREPGELF
TRBV3-1	TRBJ2-5	ASSQEPGPAGGGETQY
TRBV27	TRBJ1-4	ASTTQRGKLF
TRBV4-1	TRBJ2-7	ASSQVLIRASGSYEQY
TRBV27	TRBJ2-7	ASSLAGTGAYEQY
TRBV5-5	TRBJ1-2	ASSLAISYGYT
TRBV5-4	TRBJ1-1	ASSPPGQFEAF
TRBV19	TRBJ1-5	ASIKDRGFSNQPQH
TRBV2	TRBJ1-6	ASFRVLNSPLH
TRBV11-2	TRBJ2-1	ASSVRWGEQF
TRBV12-3/TRBV12-4	TRBJ2-2	ASSSPGGGTGELF
TRBV6-5	TRBJ2-1	ASSYSRQGLNEQF
TRBV19	TRBJ2-2	ASSIVAAAGELF
TRBV29-1	TRBJ1-2	SVEYDGYT
TRBV11-1	TRBJ1-2	ASSFGGPDPYGYT
TRBV5-1	TRBJ2-3	ASSPQRERADTQY
TRBV27	TRBJ1-2	ASSLDPGKIYGYT
TRBV2	TRBJ1-1	ASSEADETVDITEAF
TRBV10-3	TRBJ2-3	AISEPHYSGGAGDTQY
TRBV27	TRBJ2-7	ASRPGVAYEQY
TRBV27	TRBJ1-2	ASSWGDGDYGYT
TRBV4-1	TRBJ2-1	ASSNSPGTAIYNEQF
TRBV11-2	TRBJ1-2	ASSLRGENGYT
TRBV12-3/TRBV12-4	TRBJ1-5	ASSLVAGPNQPQH
TRBV5-6	TRBJ1-4	ASRQIRDRSEKLF
TRBV20-1	TRBJ2-1	SAIPADSSYNEQF
TRBV2	TRBJ2-7	ASVGGSYEQY
TRBV25-1	TRBJ2-2	ASSDGLTTGELF
TRBV5-1	TRBJ2-7	ASSPRTRYEQY
TRBV3-1	TRBJ2-5	ASSQETETQY
TRBV5-1	TRBJ1-6	ASSESGQGDSPLH
TRBV6-1	TRBJ2-7	AITADSPYEQY
TRBV28	TRBJ1-5	ASSFDREGNQPQH
TRBV6-1	TRBJ1-1	ASSSFGDPFGNTEAF
TRBV6-6	TRBJ1-4	ASSSLLSPEKLF
TRBV19	TRBJ1-1	ASSIGSVTEAF
TRBV19	TRBJ2-1	ASNEGGGSSSYNEQF
TRBV11-2	TRBJ2-1	ASSLVGDYNEQF
TRBV14	TRBJ1-2	ASSQNAGYYGYT
TRBV11-2	TRBJ1-1	ASSLAHTEAF
TRBV14	TRBJ2-2	ASSQLTSPGELF
TRBV3-1	TRBJ2-2	ASSQVALALLAGVDTGELF
TRBV9	TRBJ2-5	ASSAQPTTEAREETQY
TRBV11-1	TRBJ2-3	ASSPGQVADTQY
TRBV6-1	TRBJ2-6	ASYDRDSGANVLT
TRBV29-1	TRBJ1-2	SVEEQETYGYT